This TCR beta chain is drawn from a study of shared clonotypes between healthy human individuals. CDR1 SGHDN and CDR2 FVKESK come from the germline V gene. The CDR3 spans 13 residues. The V end was cut by 6 bases, the J end by 3 bases, with 8 bases between. Deep-level assay runs were performed. Measured with immunoSEQ multiplex PCR; TCRdb has only the in-frame clones, and not every one. The table lists 2 million to 3 million clones, 90% to 95% of them singletons. The chain joins TRBV14 to TRBJ2-2; D perhaps matches TRBD1 (6 bases). The source of this sequence is a young man in good health. Some clones in this sample may be carry-over from other donors' samples. Specimen: naive CD4+ T cells from PBMCs. The subset here: CD45RA+ positively selected. CDR3 sequence (DNA): TGTGCCAGCAGGCGGACAGACACCGGGGAGCTGTTTTTT. Translation gives CASRRTDTGELFF.